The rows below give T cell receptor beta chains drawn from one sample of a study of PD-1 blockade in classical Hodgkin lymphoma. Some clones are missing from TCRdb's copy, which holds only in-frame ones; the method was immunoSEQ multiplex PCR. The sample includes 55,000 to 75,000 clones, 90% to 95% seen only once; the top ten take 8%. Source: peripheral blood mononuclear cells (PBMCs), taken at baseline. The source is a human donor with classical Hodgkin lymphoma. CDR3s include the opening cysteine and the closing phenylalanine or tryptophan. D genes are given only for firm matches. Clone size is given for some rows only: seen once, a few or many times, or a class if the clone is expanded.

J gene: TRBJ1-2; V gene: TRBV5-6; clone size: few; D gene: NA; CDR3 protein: CASSLDRAYGYTF; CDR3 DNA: TGTGCCAGCAGCTTGGACAGGGCATATGGCTACACCTTC
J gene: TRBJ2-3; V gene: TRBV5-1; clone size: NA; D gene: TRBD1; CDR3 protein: CASSPRDRGSTDTQYF; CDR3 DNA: TGCGCCAGCAGCCCACGGGACAGGGGAAGCACAGATACGCAGTATTTT
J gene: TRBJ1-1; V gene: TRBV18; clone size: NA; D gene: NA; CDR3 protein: CASSPTQLNTEAFF; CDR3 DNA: TGTGCCAGCTCACCAACCCAGTTGAACACTGAAGCTTTCTTT
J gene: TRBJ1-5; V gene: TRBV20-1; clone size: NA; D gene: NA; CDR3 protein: CSALGDQPQHF; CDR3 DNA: TGCAGTGCTTTAGGGGATCAGCCCCAGCATTTT
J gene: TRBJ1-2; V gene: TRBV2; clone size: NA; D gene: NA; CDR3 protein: CASSLQDIYGYTF; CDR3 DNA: TGTGCCAGCAGCCTACAGGATATCTATGGCTACACCTTC
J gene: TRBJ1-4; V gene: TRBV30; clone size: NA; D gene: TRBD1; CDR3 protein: CAWSVNKGAGTGLHEKLFF; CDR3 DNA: TGTGCCTGGAGTGTAAACAAGGGGGCCGGGACGGGGTTGCATGAAAAACTGTTTTTT
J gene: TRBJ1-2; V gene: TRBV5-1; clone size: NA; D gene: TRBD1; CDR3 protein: CASSLAGTGGEGYTF; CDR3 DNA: TGCGCCAGCAGCTTGGCCGGGACAGGGGGCGAGGGCTACACCTTC
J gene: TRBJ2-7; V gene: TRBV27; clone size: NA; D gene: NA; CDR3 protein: CASSFTRRSGGMGEQYF; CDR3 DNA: TGTGCCAGCAGTTTTACTCGTCGAAGCGGAGGTATGGGCGAGCAGTACTTC
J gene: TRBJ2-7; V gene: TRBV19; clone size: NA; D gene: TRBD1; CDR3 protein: CASSYGQGAEQYF; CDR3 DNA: TGTGCCAGTAGTTACGGACAGGGGGCGGAGCAGTACTTC
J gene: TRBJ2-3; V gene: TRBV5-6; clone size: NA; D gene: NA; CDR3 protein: CASSFRTDTQYF; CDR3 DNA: TGTGCCAGCAGCTTCCGGACAGATACGCAGTATTTT
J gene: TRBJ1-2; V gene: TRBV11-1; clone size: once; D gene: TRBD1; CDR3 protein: CASSLDRGTTVGYTF; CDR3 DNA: TGTGCCAGCAGCTTAGACAGGGGGACTACTGTTGGCTACACCTTC
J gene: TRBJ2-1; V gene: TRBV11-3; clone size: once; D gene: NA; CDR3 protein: CASSLGSNEVEQFF; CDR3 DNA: TGTGCCAGCAGCTTAGGCTCAAATGAAGTAGAGCAGTTCTTC
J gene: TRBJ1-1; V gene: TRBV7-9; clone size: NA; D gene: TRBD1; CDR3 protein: CASSKDRGQFTEAFF; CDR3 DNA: TGTGCCAGCTCGAAAGACAGGGGTCAATTCACTGAAGCTTTCTTT
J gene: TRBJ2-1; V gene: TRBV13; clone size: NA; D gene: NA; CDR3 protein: CASSTLGFSYNEQFF; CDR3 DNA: TGTGCCAGCAGCACCCTCGGGTTCTCCTACAATGAGCAGTTCTTC
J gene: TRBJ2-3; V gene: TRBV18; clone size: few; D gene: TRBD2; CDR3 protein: CASSPDRAGGLEDTQYF; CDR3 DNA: TGTGCCAGCTCACCCGACAGAGCGGGAGGGCTGGAAGATACGCAGTATTTT
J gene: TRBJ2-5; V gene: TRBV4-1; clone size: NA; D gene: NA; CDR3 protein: CASSQAAKETQYF; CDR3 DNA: TGCGCCAGCAGCCAAGCCGCCAAAGAGACCCAGTACTTC
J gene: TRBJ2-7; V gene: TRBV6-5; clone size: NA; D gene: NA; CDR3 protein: CASSYYPPSPYEQYF; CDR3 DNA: TGTGCCAGCAGTTACTATCCCCCGAGCCCCTACGAGCAGTACTTC
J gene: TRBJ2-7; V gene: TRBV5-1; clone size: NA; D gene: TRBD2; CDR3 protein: CASSLGWAGGSYEQYF; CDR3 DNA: TGCGCCAGCAGCTTGGGTTGGGCGGGGGGCTCCTACGAGCAGTACTTC
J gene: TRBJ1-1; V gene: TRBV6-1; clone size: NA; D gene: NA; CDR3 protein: CASSEEWGIYTRDTEAFF; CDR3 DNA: TGTGCCAGCAGTGAAGAATGGGGGATCTACACGCGGGACACTGAAGCTTTCTTT
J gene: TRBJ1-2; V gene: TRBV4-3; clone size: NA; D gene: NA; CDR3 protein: CASSTRAGILAGYTF; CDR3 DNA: TGCGCCAGCAGCACGAGGGCTGGAATCCTGGCAGGCTACACCTTC
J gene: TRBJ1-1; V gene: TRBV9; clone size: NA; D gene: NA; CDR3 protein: CASSVAEKYQWASQGEAFF; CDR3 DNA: TGTGCCAGCAGCGTAGCCGAAAAGTACCAATGGGCATCCCAAGGGGAAGCTTTCTTT
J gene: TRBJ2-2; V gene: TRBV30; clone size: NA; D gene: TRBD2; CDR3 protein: CASYLLGGSSNTGELFF; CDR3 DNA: TGTGCCTCTTATTTGCTCGGCGGGAGTTCTAACACCGGGGAGCTGTTTTTT
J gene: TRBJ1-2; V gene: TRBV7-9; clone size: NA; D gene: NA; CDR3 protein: CASSLDSGGYTF; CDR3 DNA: TGTGCCAGCAGCTTAGATTCGGGTGGCTACACCTTC
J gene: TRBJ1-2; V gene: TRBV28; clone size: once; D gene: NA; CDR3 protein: CASSSSYGYTF; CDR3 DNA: TGTGCCAGCAGTTCCTCATATGGCTACACCTTC